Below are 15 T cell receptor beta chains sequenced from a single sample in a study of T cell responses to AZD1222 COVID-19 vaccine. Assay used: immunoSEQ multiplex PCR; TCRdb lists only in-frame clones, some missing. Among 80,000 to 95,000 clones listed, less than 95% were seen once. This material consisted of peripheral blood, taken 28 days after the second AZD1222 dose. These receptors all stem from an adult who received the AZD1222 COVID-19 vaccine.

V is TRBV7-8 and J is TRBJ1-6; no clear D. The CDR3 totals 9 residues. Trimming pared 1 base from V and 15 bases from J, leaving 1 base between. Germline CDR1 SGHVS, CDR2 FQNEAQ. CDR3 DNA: TGTGCCAGCAGCTTAGGCCTCCACTTT. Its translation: CASSLGLHF.

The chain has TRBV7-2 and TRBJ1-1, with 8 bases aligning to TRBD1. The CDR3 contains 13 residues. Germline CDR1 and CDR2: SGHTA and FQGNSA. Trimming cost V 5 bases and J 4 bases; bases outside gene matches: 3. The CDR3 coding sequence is TGTGCCAGCAGCGCCACAGGGGGCACTGAAGCTTTCTTT. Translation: CASSATGGTEAFF.

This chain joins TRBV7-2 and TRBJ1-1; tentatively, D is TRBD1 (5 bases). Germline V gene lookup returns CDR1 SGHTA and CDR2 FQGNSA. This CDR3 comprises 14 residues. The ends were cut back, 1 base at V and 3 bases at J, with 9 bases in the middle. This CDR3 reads CASSLDGRDTEAFF. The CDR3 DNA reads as TGTGCCAGCAGCTTAGACGGCAGGGACACTGAAGCTTTCTTT.

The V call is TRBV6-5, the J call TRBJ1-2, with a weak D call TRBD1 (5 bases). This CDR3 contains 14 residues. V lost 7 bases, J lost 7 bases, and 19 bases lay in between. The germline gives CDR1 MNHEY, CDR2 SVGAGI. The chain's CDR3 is CASILPATGGGYTF. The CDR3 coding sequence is TGTGCCAGCATTTTGCCAGCGACCGGGGGTGGCTACACCTTC.

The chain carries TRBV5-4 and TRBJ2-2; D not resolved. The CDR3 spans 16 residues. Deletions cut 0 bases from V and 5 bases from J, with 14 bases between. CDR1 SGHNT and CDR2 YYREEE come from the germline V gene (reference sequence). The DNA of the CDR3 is TGTGCCAGCAGCTTGGGGCAGTGGTTGGGAACCGGGGAGCTGTTTTTT. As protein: CASSLGQWLGTGELFF.

The CDR3 region has the DNA TGCAGTGCTAGTGTCCCCGGCAGGGCCCACGAGCAGTACTTC. Its protein is CSASVPGRAHEQYF. The rearrangement links TRBV20-1 to TRBJ2-7, with D perhaps TRBD1 (5 bases). V lost 3 bases to trimming and J lost 5 bases, with 17 bases between them. Germline V gene sequence: CDR1 DFQATT, CDR2 SNEGSKA (reference sequence). The CDR3 totals 14 residues.

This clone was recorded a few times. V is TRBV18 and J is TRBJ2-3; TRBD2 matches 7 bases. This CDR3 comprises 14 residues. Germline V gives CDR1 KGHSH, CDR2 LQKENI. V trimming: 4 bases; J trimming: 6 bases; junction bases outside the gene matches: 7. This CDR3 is CASSRDYQMDTQYF. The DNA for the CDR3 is TGTGCCAGCTCACGGGACTACCAGATGGATACGCAGTATTTT.

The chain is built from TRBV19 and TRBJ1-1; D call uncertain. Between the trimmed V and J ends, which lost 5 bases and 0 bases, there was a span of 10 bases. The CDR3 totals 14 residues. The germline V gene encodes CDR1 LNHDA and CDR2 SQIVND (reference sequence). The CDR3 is CASSPHRMNTEAFF. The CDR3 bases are TGTGCCAGTAGTCCGCACAGAATGAACACTGAAGCTTTCTTT.

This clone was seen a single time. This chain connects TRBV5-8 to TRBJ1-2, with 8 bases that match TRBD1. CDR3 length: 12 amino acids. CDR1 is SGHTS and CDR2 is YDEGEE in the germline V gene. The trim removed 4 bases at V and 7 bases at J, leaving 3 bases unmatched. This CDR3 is CASSPDRGGYTF. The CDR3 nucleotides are TGTGCCAGCAGCCCAGACAGGGGTGGCTACACCTTC.

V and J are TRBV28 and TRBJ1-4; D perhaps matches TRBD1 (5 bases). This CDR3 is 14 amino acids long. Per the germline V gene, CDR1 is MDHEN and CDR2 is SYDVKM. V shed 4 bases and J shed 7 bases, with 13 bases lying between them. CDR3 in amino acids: CASSSWGGGEKLFF. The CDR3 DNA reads TGTGCCAGCAGTTCCTGGGGGGGAGGTGAAAAACTGTTTTTT.

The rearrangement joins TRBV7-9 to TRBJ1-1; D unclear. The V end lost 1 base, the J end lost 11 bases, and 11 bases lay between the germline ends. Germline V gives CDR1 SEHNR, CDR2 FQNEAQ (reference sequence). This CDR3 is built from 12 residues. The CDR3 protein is CASSLDSTAAFF. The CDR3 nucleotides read TGTGCCAGCAGCTTAGATAGTACAGCGGCTTTCTTT.

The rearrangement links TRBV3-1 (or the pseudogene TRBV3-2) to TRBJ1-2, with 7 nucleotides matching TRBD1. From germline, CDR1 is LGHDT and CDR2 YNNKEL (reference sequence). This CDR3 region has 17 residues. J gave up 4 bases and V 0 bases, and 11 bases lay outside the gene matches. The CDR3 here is CASSQDFKGGRAYGYTF. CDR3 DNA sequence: TGTGCCAGCAGCCAAGATTTTAAAGGGGGCCGGGCCTATGGCTACACCTTC.

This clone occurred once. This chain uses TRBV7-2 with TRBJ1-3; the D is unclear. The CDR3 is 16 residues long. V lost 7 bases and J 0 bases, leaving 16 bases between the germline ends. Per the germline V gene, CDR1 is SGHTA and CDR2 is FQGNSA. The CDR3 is CASTAGSMTSGNTIYF. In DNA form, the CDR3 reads TGTGCCAGCACCGCTGGCAGCATGACCTCTGGAAACACCATATATTTT. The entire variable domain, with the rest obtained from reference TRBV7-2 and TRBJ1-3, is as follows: GAGVSQSPSNKVTEKGKDVELRCDPISGHTALYWYRQSLGQGLEFLIYFQGNSAPDKSGLPSDRFSAERTGGSVSTLTIQRTQQEDSAVYLCASTAGSMTSGNTIYFGEGSWLTVV.

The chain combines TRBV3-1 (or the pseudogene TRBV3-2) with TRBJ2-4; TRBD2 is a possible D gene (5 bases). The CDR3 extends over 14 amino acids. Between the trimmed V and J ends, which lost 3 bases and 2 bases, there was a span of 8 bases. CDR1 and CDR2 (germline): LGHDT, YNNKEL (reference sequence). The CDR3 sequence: CASSQSGTKNIQYF. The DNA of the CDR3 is TGTGCCAGCAGCCAGTCGGGGACCAAAAACATTCAGTACTTC.

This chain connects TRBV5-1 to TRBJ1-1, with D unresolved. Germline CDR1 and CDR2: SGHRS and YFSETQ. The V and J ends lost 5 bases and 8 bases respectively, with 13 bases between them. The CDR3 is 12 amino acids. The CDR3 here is CASRFLEAEAFF. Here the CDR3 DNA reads TGCGCCAGCAGATTTTTGGAGGCAGAAGCTTTCTTT.